Sequencing of this T cell receptor (beta chain) was carried out in a study of vaccination effects on CD4 cells after COVID-19. A remark on this clone: What it binds is not known.

Clones were sequenced by immunoSEQ multiplex PCR, and TCRdb holds only the in-frame ones, with some missing. The sample lists around 30,000 clones; around 79% were seen once. Germline-derived CDR1 and CDR2 are GTSNPN and SVGIG (reference sequence). Trimming stripped 1 base from V and 4 bases from J, with 8 bases between. This CDR3 is 12 amino acids long. Pools of viral peptides were used by the ViraFEST assay to expand antigen-specific CD4+ T cells ahead of sequencing. Culture proceeded for 9 to 11 days, and CD4+ T cells were then isolated. Infection with SARS-CoV-2 occurred in the person between March and December 2020, and PCR confirmed it. General study results and limits: Only a few convalescent patients and no early post-infection timepoints featured in the study.

The specimen comprised CD4+ T cells from PBMCs cultured with HCoV-NL63 spike peptides, sampled before COVID-19 vaccination. V and J are TRBV30 and TRBJ2-7; D might be TRBD1 (6 bases). The TCR comes from a human donor who had a prior SARS-CoV-2 infection. The CDR3 here is CAWSEDRYEQYF. CDR3 in DNA: TGTGCCTGGAGTGAGGACAGATACGAGCAGTACTTC.